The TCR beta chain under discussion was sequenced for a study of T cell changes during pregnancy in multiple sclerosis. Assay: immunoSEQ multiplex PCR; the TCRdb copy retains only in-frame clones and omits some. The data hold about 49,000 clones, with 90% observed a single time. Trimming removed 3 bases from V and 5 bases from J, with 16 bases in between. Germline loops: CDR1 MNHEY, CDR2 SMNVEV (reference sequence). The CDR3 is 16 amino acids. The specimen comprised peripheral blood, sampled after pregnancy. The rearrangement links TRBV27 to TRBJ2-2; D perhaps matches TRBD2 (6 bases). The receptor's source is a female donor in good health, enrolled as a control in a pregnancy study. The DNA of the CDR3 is TGTGCCAGCAGTTTCAATATACGGGGGTGGACCGGGGAGCTGTTTTTT. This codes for CASSFNIRGWTGELFF.